This TCR beta chain was obtained from a study of regulatory T cells in long-lasting Graves disease. Study-wide results and caveats: Persistent disease showed a preference for TRBV28, TRBJ1-2 and TRBJ2-5.

With iRepertoire HTBI primers and Arm-PCR of CDR3 regions, TCR beta libraries were built. TCRdb recomputed calls from the multiplex PCR reads with MiXCR, one row per CDR3 protein. In the table there are 530,000 or so distinct CDR3 sequences, roughly 14% of which are singletons. This clonotype was counted ten times or more. As yet, its antigen is unknown. Indicated time point: newly diagnosed GD, antithyroid drugs for less than 3 months. Extracted PBMC RNA gave rise to the TCR library. The germline V gene encodes CDR1 SGHRS and CDR2 YFSETQ. After removal of 3 bases from V and 5 bases from J, the junction contained 2 bases not matched to a gene. There are 14 residues in the CDR3. The same sample was also studied in work on T cells in Graves' hyperthyroidism and ophthalmopathy. As that report states: An initial round of RT-PCR targeting the TCR CDR3 relied on the HTBI primer set.

The sequencing here drew on peripheral blood mononuclear cells (PBMCs), taken at new diagnosis, from a patient treated with antithyroid drugs. This TCR came from a man under 40 with Graves disease. J is TRBJ1-1 and V is TRBV5-1; TRBD1 matches at 12 bases. CDR3 sequence: CASSSGQGATEAFF. The CDR3 DNA is TGCGCCAGCAGCTCGGGACAGGGGGCGACTGAAGCTTTCTTT.